This TCR beta chain was sequenced for a study of technical replicates of blood from a handful of donors. The protocol was immunoSEQ multiplex PCR, while the TCRdb copy is restricted to in-frame clones and leaves out a portion. The table lists under 95,000 clones, 91% of them singletons. V lost 5 bases, J lost 5 bases, and 0 bases stayed unmatched. Looked up from germline, CDR1 is LNHDA and CDR2 is SQIVND (reference sequence). There are 14 residues in the CDR3. This clonotype was sampled from a human donor in good health. Some clones in this sample may be carry-over from other donors' samples. J is TRBJ2-5 and V is TRBV19; 15 nucleotides line up with TRBD2. The sample was T cells isolated from PBMCs. In DNA, the CDR3 is TGTGCCAGTAGTGGACTAGCGGGAGGGGAGACCCAGTACTTC. Translation gives CASSGLAGGETQYF.